Presented here are 31 T cell receptor beta chains from one specimen sequenced in a study of T cells after yellow fever vaccination. TCRdb re-called the 5' RACE reads with MiXCR, one entry per CDR3 protein. The sample has under 400,000 distinct CDR3 sequences, under 14% seen once. Specimen: PBMCs, collected on the day of the first yellow fever vaccination. The receptors come from a man aged 18-30 years who received the YFV17D yellow fever vaccine.

The chain carries TRBV3-1 and TRBJ2-7; TRBD1 aligns across 7 bases. Looked up from germline, CDR1 is LGHDT and CDR2 is YNNKEL (reference sequence). CDR3 length: 14 amino acids. J was trimmed by 0 bases and V by 5 bases; bases with no gene match: 4. CDR3 sequence (DNA): TGTGCCAGCAGCTACAGGGGTAACTCCTACGAGCAGTACGTC. It is translated as CASSYRGNSYEQYV.

V usage is TRBV5-1 and J usage is TRBJ1-1; possibly TRBD1 for D (5 bases). The CDR3 extends over 15 amino acids. The V and J ends lost 1 base and 1 base respectively, with 11 bases between them. The germline V gene encodes CDR1 SGHRS and CDR2 YFSETQ. The CDR3 bases are TGCGCCAGCAGCTTGAATGTGGGGGGGAACACTGAAGCTTTCTTT. This sequence encodes CASSLNVGGNTEAFF. The full variable domain, with the rest looked up from reference TRBV5-1 and TRBJ1-1, is KAGVTQTPRYLIKTRGQQVTLSCSPISGHRSVSWYQQTPGQGLQFLFEYFSETQRNKGNFPGRFSGRQFSNSRSEMNVSTLELGDSALYLCASSLNVGGNTEAFFGQGTRLTVV.

This chain connects TRBV20-1 to TRBJ2-5; 7 bases are shared with TRBD1. Germline CDR1 reads DFQATT; CDR2 reads SNEGSKA (reference sequence). This CDR3 has 14 amino acids. CDR3 sequence: CIPTQGMNGETQYF. As DNA, the CDR3 is TGCATCCCTACACAGGGGATGAATGGGGAGACCCAGTACTTC.

This clonotype was recorded at least ten times. The V gene is TRBV29-1, the J gene TRBJ2-3; a possible D gene is TRBD1 (6 bases). Per germline, CDR1 SQVTM and CDR2 ANQGSEA. The CDR3 has 15 amino acids. Trimming shortened V by 2 bases and J by 0 bases, and 12 bases separated the two germline ends. The CDR3 sequence is CSVEPQGHSTDTQYF. CDR3 coding DNA: TGCAGCGTTGAACCCCAGGGACATAGCACAGATACGCAGTATTTT.

The table lists this clonotype with many counts. CDR3 residues: CSARRGTASNQPQHF. The CDR3 nucleotides read TGCAGTGCTAGAAGGGGAACGGCCAGCAATCAGCCCCAGCATTTT. The V and J genes are TRBV20-1 and TRBJ1-5; the D gene is possibly TRBD1 (5 bases). Per the germline V gene, CDR1 is DFQATT and CDR2 is SNEGSKA (reference sequence). The CDR3 is made up of 15 amino acids. V was shortened by 2 bases and J by 1 base, with 12 bases between the two germline ends.

This clonotype was detected a few times. The V gene is TRBV2, the J gene TRBJ2-1; a possible D gene is TRBD2 (7 bases). V was cut by 4 bases and J by 8 bases, with 21 bases left in between. This CDR3 has 16 amino acids. Germline V gene lookup returns CDR1 SNHLY and CDR2 FYNNEI. Here the CDR3 DNA reads TGTGCCAGCAGTGGGGGGGGCGGGACTGTTCAGGATGAGCAGTTCTTC. Encoded protein: CASSGGGGTVQDEQFF.

The CDR3 bases are TGCAGCGTCGAACGGATTTCGGGGACTAGCTACAATGAGCAGTTCTTC. It is translated as CSVERISGTSYNEQFF. V usage is TRBV29-1 and J usage is TRBJ2-1; 8 bases are a match to TRBD2. Germline CDR1 and CDR2: SQVTM and ANQGSEA. Trimming took 6 bases from V and 3 from J; bases not matched to a gene: 13. The CDR3 length is 16 residues.

The table lists this clonotype with many counts. The genes are TRBV5-1 and TRBJ2-7; D perhaps matches TRBD1 (6 bases). The CDR3 consists of 16 residues. V was cut by 0 bases and J by 1 base, with 14 bases left in between. Germline CDR1 reads SGHRS; CDR2 reads YFSETQ. The CDR3 DNA reads TGCGCCAGCAGCTTGGAATGGGGGCTCTTTTCCTACGAGCAGTACTTC. Amino acid sequence: CASSLEWGLFSYEQYF.

This clonotype was seen repeatedly, ten times or more. The chain links TRBV20-1 to TRBJ1-3; 8 bases match TRBD1. The CDR3 is 12 residues long. Germline CDR1 DFQATT, CDR2 SNEGSKA (reference sequence). J gave up 8 bases and V 6 bases, and 6 bases lay outside the gene matches. The CDR3 loop is CSAGTGPYTIYF. The CDR3 DNA reads TGCAGTGCCGGGACAGGCCCCTACACCATATATTTT.

The chain carries TRBV5-1 and TRBJ1-2; D is ambiguous. The germline V and J ends were trimmed by 3 bases and 3 bases, with 12 bases remaining between them. The CDR3 sequence is 14 residues long. Germline V gene sequence: CDR1 SGHRS, CDR2 YFSETQ. CDR3 region: CASSSRRDYYGYTF. CDR3 DNA sequence: TGCGCCAGCAGCTCGCGGAGGGATTACTATGGCTACACCTTC.

This clonotype showed up just a few times. This sequence joins TRBV5-1 and TRBJ2-2; 12 bases line up with TRBD2. This CDR3 has 16 residues. V lost 4 bases, J lost 3 bases, and 4 bases stayed unmatched. The germline gives CDR1 SGHRS, CDR2 YFSETQ. DNA of the CDR3: TGCGCCAGCAGCCCCAGACTAGCGGGGGACACCGGGGAGCTGTTTTTT. It specifies CASSPRLAGDTGELFF.

This chain links TRBV12-5 with TRBJ1-1; D is possibly TRBD1 (6 bases). The CDR3 is 16 amino acids. Germline lookup yields CDR1 LGHNT and CDR2 FRNRAP. The ends were cut back, 2 bases at V and 8 bases at J, with 21 bases in the middle. This chain's CDR3 is CASGLSRGASTTEAFF. The CDR3 nucleotides are TGTGCTAGTGGTTTGTCCCGGGGGGCCAGCACTACAGAAGCTTTCTTT.

This clonotype was seen only a few times. V usage is TRBV19 and J usage is TRBJ2-3; 10 bases agree with TRBD2. Germline lookup yields CDR1 LNHDA and CDR2 SQIVND (reference sequence). This CDR3 is built from 14 residues. The trim removed 11 bases at V and 3 bases at J, leaving 8 bases unmatched. CDR3 DNA sequence: TGTGCCTCCGAGGCTAGCGGGGGTACAGATACGCAGTATTTT. Its translation is CASEASGGTDTQYF.

This clonotype was picked up a small number of times. The chain combines TRBV18 with TRBJ2-5; D remains ambiguous. CDR1 is KGHSH, CDR2 LQKENI, per germline. This CDR3 has 13 residues. Trimming removed 2 bases at V and 2 bases at J, with 6 bases between. The CDR3 loop is CASSPGDQETQYF. CDR3 sequence (DNA): TGTGCCAGCTCACCAGGGGATCAAGAGACCCAGTACTTC.

The V call is TRBV6-1, the J call TRBJ1-4, with TRBD1 matching over 7 bases. Germline CDR1 is MNHNS and CDR2 is SASEGT. V trimming: 6 bases; J trimming: 4 bases; junction bases outside the gene matches: 8. The CDR3 consists of 15 residues. The CDR3 DNA sequence: TGTGCCAGCAGACCCCGGGACAGATTTAATGAAAAACTGTTTTTT. Protein: CASRPRDRFNEKLFF.

This clonotype was seen more than once but under ten times. V is TRBV7-9 and J is TRBJ1-6; 9 bases match TRBD1. V trimming: 4 bases; J trimming: 8 bases; junction bases outside the gene matches: 6. The CDR3 length is 15 residues. Germline V lookup: CDR1 SEHNR, CDR2 FQNEAQ (reference sequence). The CDR3 region is CASSSTGQGYSPLHF. In nucleotides, the CDR3 is TGTGCCAGCAGCTCAACGGGACAGGGTTATTCACCCCTCCACTTT.

The chain combines TRBV30 with TRBJ1-5; tentatively, D is TRBD1 (6 bases). This CDR3 is 14 amino acids long. Germline lookup yields CDR1 GTSNPN and CDR2 SVGIG (reference sequence). V was trimmed by 3 bases and J by 7 bases, leaving 16 bases between them. CDR3: CAWRGPGVGQPQHF. The CDR3 nucleotides read TGTGCCTGGAGGGGACCAGGGGTAGGGCAGCCCCAGCATTTT.

This clonotype was seen a handful of times. CDR3 bases: TGTGCCAGCGAATACCGACAGGCAGGTCTAAATGAGCAGTTCTTC. This translates into CASEYRQAGLNEQFF. The chain recombines TRBV7-9 with TRBJ2-1; perhaps TRBD1 as D (6 bases). From germline, CDR1 is SEHNR and CDR2 FQNEAQ (reference sequence). V was cut by 8 bases and J by 7 bases, with 21 bases left in between. This CDR3 comprises 15 residues.

This clonotype was seen more than once but under ten times. In DNA, the CDR3 is TGTGCCAGCAGCTGGCAGGGACTAGGAACAGATACGCAGTATTTT. Its translation is CASSWQGLGTDTQYF. V is TRBV5-4 and J is TRBJ2-3; 8 bases match TRBD2. V dropped 3 bases and J dropped 3; count of bases not matched to a gene: 6. CDR1 is SGHNT, CDR2 YYREEE, per germline (reference sequence). This CDR3 comprises 15 residues.

The rearrangement uses TRBV6-2 or TRBV6-3 and TRBJ2-7; 9 nucleotides line up with TRBD1. The CDR3 is 14 residues long. Germline CDR1 reads MNHEY; CDR2 reads SVGEGT. V lost 6 bases to trimming and J lost 5 bases; unmatched junction nucleotides: 8. CDR3 sequence reads: CASRERQGVDEQYV. In DNA, the CDR3 is TGTGCCAGCAGGGAGAGACAGGGGGTCGACGAGCAGTACGTC.

This clonotype was seen repeatedly, ten times or more. The CDR3 here is CASSYWSGTKYNEQFF. The CDR3 DNA reads TGTGCCAGCAGTTACTGGTCTGGGACAAAGTACAATGAGCAGTTCTTC. V usage is TRBV6-2 or TRBV6-3 and J usage is TRBJ2-1; possibly TRBD1 for D (6 bases). V was clipped by 1 base and J by 4 bases, with 14 bases between them. Germline V lookup: CDR1 MNHEY, CDR2 SVGEGT. This CDR3 comprises 16 residues.

This clonotype was counted a few times. V gene TRBV6-2 or TRBV6-3 combines with J gene TRBJ2-3, with D maybe TRBD1 (6 bases). CDR3 size: 19 residues. Germline CDR1 is MNHEY and CDR2 is SVGEGT. V was clipped by 2 bases and J by 5 bases, with 26 bases between them. Here the CDR3 DNA reads TGTGCCAGCAGTTACGATCATTGGGGGCCTGGGCTTAAAGGAGATACGCAGTATTTT. This codes for CASSYDHWGPGLKGDTQYF.

This clonotype was found a few times. The rearrangement links TRBV7-8 to TRBJ2-7, with D tentatively TRBD1 (6 bases). From germline, CDR1 is SGHVS and CDR2 FQNEAQ. Trimming cost V 6 bases and J 1 base, with 10 bases left between them. The CDR3 is 13 amino acids. The CDR3 here is CASRRTGSYEQYF. The CDR3 nucleotides read TGTGCCAGCAGGAGAACAGGGTCCTACGAGCAGTACTTC.

This clonotype showed up many times. V is TRBV5-1 and J is TRBJ2-2; D uncertain. Trimming cost V 0 bases and J 4 bases, with 10 bases left between them. The germline CDR1 and CDR2 sequences are SGHRS and YFSETQ. The CDR3 runs 15 residues. The CDR3 here is CASSLVGLFTGELFF. The CDR3 DNA follows: TGCGCCAGCAGCTTGGTCGGGTTATTCACCGGGGAGCTGTTTTTT.

A few counts support this clonotype. V and J are TRBV6-6 and TRBJ2-7, with D possibly matching TRBD1 (5 bases). CDR1 is MNHNY, CDR2 SVGAGI, per germline (reference sequence). The CDR3 is 13 amino acids. Trimming pared 2 bases from V and 6 bases from J, leaving 11 bases between. The CDR3 loop reads CASSYQRQIEQYF. CDR3 nucleotide sequence: TGTGCCAGCAGTTACCAACGACAGATCGAGCAGTACTTC.

Details on this clonotype: This sequence may be a read error, since a much larger clone differs from it by one base. The CDR3 loop reads CDSSSTQLAGGHNEQFF. The CDR3 region has the DNA TGTGACAGCAGCTCCACCCAACTAGCGGGGGGGCATAATGAGCAGTTCTTC. The V call is TRBV7-6, the J call TRBJ2-1; 13 positions agree with TRBD2. Germline lookup yields CDR1 SGHVS and CDR2 FNYEAQ. This CDR3 is built from 17 residues.

The rearrangement joins TRBV27 to TRBJ2-3, with D perhaps matching TRBD2 (5 bases). The CDR3 spans 13 residues. Trimming took 6 bases from V and 7 from J, leaving 14 bases between them. Germline V lookup: CDR1 MNHEY, CDR2 SMNVEV (reference sequence). CDR3 sequence (DNA): TGTGCCAGCAGACCCACTAGAGTAAATACGCAGTATTTT. Amino acids: CASRPTRVNTQYF.

This chain links TRBV7-9 with TRBJ2-5; D perhaps matches TRBD2 (6 bases). Germline assignment: CDR1 SEHNR and CDR2 FQNEAQ (reference sequence). Between the trimmed V and J ends, which lost 3 bases and 9 bases, there was a span of 14 bases. CDR3 size: 13 residues. The CDR3 DNA sequence: TGTGCCAGCAGCTTCAGTTTTTGGGAGGCCCAGTACTTC. It is translated as CASSFSFWEAQYF. The entire variable domain, with the rest obtained from reference TRBV7-9 and TRBJ2-5, is as follows: DTGVSQNPRHKITKRGQNVTFRCDPISEHNRLYWYRQTLGQGPEFLTYFQNEAQLEKSRLLSDRFSAERPKGSFSTLEIQRTEQGDSAMYLCASSFSFWEAQYFGPGTRLLVL.

In this sample, this clonotype turned up many times. V gene TRBV12-3 or TRBV12-4 combines with J gene TRBJ1-1, with D unclear. Trimming pared 6 bases from V and 10 bases from J, leaving 18 bases between. This CDR3 region has 13 residues. The CDR3 loop reads CASSQAEGPRAFF. The DNA for the CDR3 is TGTGCCAGCAGCCAAGCGGAGGGCCCGCGAGCTTTCTTT.

This clonotype came up a few times. The gene calls are TRBV3-1 and TRBJ2-3, with a possible D match to TRBD1 (6 bases). The germline CDR1 and CDR2 sequences are LGHDT and YNNKEL (reference sequence). V was cut by 0 bases and J by 6 bases, with 13 bases left in between. The length of the CDR3 is 15 residues. DNA of the CDR3: TGTGCCAGCAGCCAAGACGGGGCAGGGGTGGATACGCAGTATTTT. Protein: CASSQDGAGVDTQYF.

This clonotype has more than one count but fewer than ten. The chain combines TRBV5-6 with TRBJ1-1; the D gene is possibly TRBD1 (6 bases). V was clipped by 1 base and J by 0 bases, with 13 bases between them. Per the germline V gene, CDR1 is SGHDT and CDR2 is YYEEEE. This CDR3 contains 16 residues. The CDR3 region is CASSLSGGRMNTEAFF. The CDR3 DNA reads TGTGCCAGCAGCTTGTCGGGGGGGCGAATGAACACTGAAGCTTTCTTT. Filled out from reference TRBV5-6 and TRBJ1-1, the complete variable domain reads DAGVTQSPTHLIKTRGQQVTLRCSPKSGHDTVSWYQQALGQGPQFIFQYYEEEERQRGNFPDRFSGHQFPNYSSELNVNALLLGDSALYLCASSLSGGRMNTEAFFGQGTRLTVV.